The next 13 T cell receptor beta chains were all read from a single sample in a study of control samples from healthy donors and cancer patients. Data came from immunoSEQ multiplex PCR; TCRdb stores just in-frame clones and leaves some out. This table holds some 100,000 clones, 80% to 90% found once. Sample: blood. The receptors originated from a woman aged 50 to 65 in good health.

The gene calls are TRBV9 and TRBJ2-7; D may correspond to TRBD1 or TRBD2 (5 bases each). Deletions cut 2 bases from V and 0 bases from J, with 9 bases between. The CDR3 covers 14 residues. Germline values: CDR1 SGDLS, CDR2 YYNGEE. The CDR3 sequence is CASSVTGTSYEQYF. The CDR3, as DNA: TGTGCCAGCAGCGTGACCGGGACCTCCTACGAGCAGTACTTC.

With regard to this clone: One end of the junction does not line up with germline, which may come from a read error. The chain joins TRBV14 to TRBJ2-1; TRBD1 agrees at 8 bases. CDR1 and CDR2 from the germline V gene are SGHDN and FVKESK. The CDR3 is 13 amino acids. CDR3: CASRGDRYSEQFF. Here the CDR3 DNA reads TGTGCCAGCAGGGGGGACAGGTACAGTGAGCAGTTCTTC.

This clone was recorded only once. This chain links TRBV6-5 with TRBJ1-5, with D uncertain. V dropped 11 bases and J dropped 2 bases, with 10 bases sitting between them. This CDR3 is built from 12 residues. In germline, CDR1 is MNHEY, CDR2 SVGAGI. CDR3 sequence (DNA): TGTGCCGGGCAAGACGGCAATCAGCCCCAGCATTTT. Translated, it gives CAGQDGNQPQHF.

The chain uses TRBV19 and TRBJ1-4; D gene unclear. Germline lookup yields CDR1 LNHDA and CDR2 SQIVND (reference sequence). CDR3 length: 16 residues. The V end lost 5 bases, the J end lost 7 bases, and 20 bases lay between the germline ends. The chain's CDR3 is CASSGYRPEGREKLFF. CDR3 coding DNA: TGTGCCAGTAGTGGTTACAGACCCGAAGGGCGTGAAAAACTGTTTTTT.

The chain carries TRBV30 and TRBJ2-7, with D uncertain. The CDR3 runs 11 residues. V gave up 4 bases and J gave up 7 bases, with 11 bases separating them. Germline lookup yields CDR1 GTSNPN and CDR2 SVGIG (reference sequence). As DNA, the CDR3 is TGTGCCTGGACGGGTCATCAGGAGCAGTACTTC. This gives the protein CAWTGHQEQYF. Full variable domain (missing parts from reference TRBV30 and TRBJ2-7): SQTIHQWPATLVQPVGSPLSLECTVEGTSNPNLYWYRQAAGRGLQLLFYSVGIGQISSEVPQNLSASRPQDRQFILSSKKLLLSDSGFYLCAWTGHQEQYFGPGTRLTVT.

V usage is TRBV5-7 and J usage is TRBJ2-7, with D possibly TRBD2 on 6 matching bases. TRBV5-7 is labeled an ORF, and its function is uncertain. V lost 3 bases, J lost 3 bases, and 13 bases lay in between. The CDR3 spans 14 residues. This chain's CDR3 is CASSSRDRYYEQYV. CDR3 bases: TGTGCCAGCAGCTCGCGGGACCGATACTACGAGCAGTACGTC.

V usage is TRBV5-1 and J usage is TRBJ2-2, with TRBD1 as a possible D gene (5 bases). The CDR3 length is 15 residues. Deletions cut 3 bases from V and 0 bases from J, with 9 bases between. Germline-derived CDR1 and CDR2 are SGHRS and YFSETQ. CDR3 amino acids: CASSSRAPNTGELFF. In nucleotides, the CDR3 is TGCGCCAGCAGCTCCAGGGCCCCGAACACCGGGGAGCTGTTTTTT.

The CDR3 region is CASSFAANVLTF. The CDR3 DNA reads TGTGCCAGCAGTTTCGCGGCCAACGTCCTGACTTTC. The gene calls are TRBV11-2 and TRBJ2-6, with D unclear. Germline CDR1 SGHAT, CDR2 FQNNGV. Trimming left V 6 bases short and J 6 bases short, with 6 bases between. This CDR3 has 12 amino acids.

The chain has TRBV14 and TRBJ2-7; D is perhaps TRBD2 (6 bases). V lost 3 bases and J lost 7, with 19 bases in between. Germline CDR1 SGHDN, CDR2 FVKESK. CDR3 size: 15 residues. The CDR3: CASSQHSYLRGEQYF. The CDR3 DNA sequence: TGTGCCAGCAGCCAGCACAGCTACTTACGGGGGGAGCAGTACTTC.

The chain links TRBV7-8 to TRBJ1-1, with 7 nucleotides matching TRBD1. With V trimmed by 7 bases and J by 2 bases, 10 bases remained unmatched. The CDR3 covers 15 residues. Germline CDR1 and CDR2: SGHVS and FQNEAQ. CDR3 protein: CASTTRTGYNTEAFF. The CDR3 DNA is TGTGCCAGCACCACGCGGACAGGTTATAACACTGAAGCTTTCTTT.

This chain connects TRBV7-7 to TRBJ2-3, with D possibly being TRBD2 (6 bases). Germline-derived CDR1 and CDR2 are SSHAT and FNYEAQ (reference sequence). The CDR3 runs 15 residues. V lost 0 bases, J lost 1 base, and 8 bases lay in between. This CDR3 reads CASSLAASGTDTQYF. The CDR3 nucleotides are TGTGCCAGCAGCTTAGCGGCTAGCGGCACAGATACGCAGTATTTT.

The chain uses TRBV27 and TRBJ1-1; D unresolved. This CDR3 region has 13 residues. Trimming shortened V by 6 bases and J by 1 base, and 9 bases separated the two germline ends. Per the germline V gene, CDR1 is MNHEY and CDR2 is SMNVEV (reference sequence). Here the CDR3 DNA reads TGTGCCAGCAGGGTAAGAGAGAACACTGAAGCTTTCTTT. Translating gives CASRVRENTEAFF.

The chain is built from TRBV29-1 and TRBJ2-5, with D uncertain. CDR1 is SQVTM, CDR2 ANQGSEA, per germline. V lost 4 bases to trimming and J lost 3 bases, with 3 bases between them. The CDR3 sequence is 10 residues long. The CDR3 DNA reads as TGCAGCGTTGGTAAAGAGACCCAGTACTTC. It translates to CSVGKETQYF. The full variable domain, with the rest looked up from reference TRBV29-1 and TRBJ2-5, is SAVISQKPSRDICQRGTSLTIQCQVDSQVTMMFWYRQQPGQSLTLIATANQGSEATYESGFVIDKFPISRPNLTFSTLTVSNMSPEDSSIYLCSVGKETQYFGPGTRLLVL.